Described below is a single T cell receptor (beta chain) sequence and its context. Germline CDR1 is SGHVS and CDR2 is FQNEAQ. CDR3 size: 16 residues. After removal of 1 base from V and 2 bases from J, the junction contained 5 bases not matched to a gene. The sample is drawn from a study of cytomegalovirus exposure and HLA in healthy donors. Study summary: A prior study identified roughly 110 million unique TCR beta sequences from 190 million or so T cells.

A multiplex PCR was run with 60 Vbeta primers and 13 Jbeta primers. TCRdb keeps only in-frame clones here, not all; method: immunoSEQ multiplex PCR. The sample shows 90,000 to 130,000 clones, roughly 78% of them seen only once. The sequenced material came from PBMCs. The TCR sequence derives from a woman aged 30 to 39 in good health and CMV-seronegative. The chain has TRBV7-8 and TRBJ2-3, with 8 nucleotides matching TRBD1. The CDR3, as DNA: TGTGCCAGCAGCTTAGACAGGGGGTGGGACACAGATACGCAGTATTTT. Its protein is CASSLDRGWDTDTQYF. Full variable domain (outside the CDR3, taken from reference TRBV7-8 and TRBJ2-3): GAGVSQSPRYKVAKRGQDVALRCDPISGHVSLFWYQQALGQGPEFLTYFQNEAQLDKSGLPSDRFFAERPEGSVSTLKIQRTQQEDSAVYLCASSLDRGWDTDTQYFGPGTRLTVL.